This is a list of T cell receptor beta chains from one sample in a study of PD-1 blockade in classical Hodgkin lymphoma. The data were produced by immunoSEQ multiplex PCR, yet TCRdb's version contains in-frame clones alone and is incomplete. The data contain roughly 29,000 clones, 85% to 90% of them singletons. The sequences come from CD4+ T cells from blood, collected before the fourth cycle of nivolumab. These TCRs come from a human donor with classical Hodgkin lymphoma. Both conserved end residues are part of each CDR3. D genes are given only for firm matches. Rows give clone size only sometimes, using once, few, many, or a class for an expanded clone.

V gene	J gene	clone size	D gene	CDR3 DNA	CDR3 protein
TRBV19	TRBJ1-2	.	TRBD1	TGTGCCAGTAGTAATAACAGGGGCAGTGGCTACACCTTC	CASSNNRGSGYTF
TRBV6-5	TRBJ1-2	.	.	TGTGCCAGCAGTTTCCGGACGGCGCAAAACTATGGCTACACCTTC	CASSFRTAQNYGYTF
TRBV5-4	TRBJ2-7	.	.	TGTGCCAGCAGCCTGGACTACTCCTACGAGCAGTACTTC	CASSLDYSYEQYF
TRBV30	TRBJ1-3	few	.	TGTGCCTGGACCCAGGGGCCCAACTCTGGAAACACCATATATTTT	CAWTQGPNSGNTIYF
TRBV7-2	TRBJ2-2	once	TRBD1	TGTGCCAGCAGCTTTCAGCAGGGGGTCGTCGGGGAGCTGTTTTTT	CASSFQQGVVGELFF
TRBV7-9	TRBJ2-3	.	.	TGTGCCAGCAGCTTAGACCTCATGGGGGCAGATACGCAGTATTTT	CASSLDLMGADTQYF
TRBV28	TRBJ1-4	.	.	TGTGCCAGCAGTTCCAAGCCGGGACGGGGCGGTGAAAAACTGTTTTTT	CASSSKPGRGGEKLFF
TRBV4-1	TRBJ2-2	.	TRBD2	TGCGCCAGCAGCCAAGATCTACTAGCGGTTAACACCGGGGAGCTGTTTTTT	CASSQDLLAVNTGELFF
TRBV27	TRBJ2-2	.	.	TGTGCCAGCATGGGGGATCCCGGGGAGCTGTTTTTT	CASMGDPGELFF
TRBV10-1	TRBJ1-1	.	.	TGCGCCAGCAGCAGGACGCTGGGCACTGAAGCTTTCTTT	CASSRTLGTEAFF
TRBV10-2	TRBJ2-1	.	.	TGCGCCAGCAGTGAGTCCGTTCCCCGCCCCTACAATGAGCAGTTCTTC	CASSESVPRPYNEQFF
TRBV5-1	TRBJ2-3	once	TRBD2	TGCGCCAGCAGCGGACTAGCGGGAGGGCGGGGCACAGATACGCAGTATTTT	CASSGLAGGRGTDTQYF
TRBV28	TRBJ1-5	once	TRBD1	TGTGCCAGCAGCGGACAGGCTTATCAGCCCCAGCATTTT	CASSGQAYQPQHF
TRBV2	TRBJ2-3	.	.	TGTGCCAGCAGGGGGGGTTCGACTCCAATCACAGATACGCAGTATTTT	CASRGGSTPITDTQYF
TRBV7-8	TRBJ2-5	.	TRBD1	TGTGCCAGCAGCCCCGACAGGGTCAGAGGGGAGACCCAGTACTTC	CASSPDRVRGETQYF
TRBV19	TRBJ1-1	.	TRBD1	TGTGCCAGTAGTCGGTTCCTAGGACAGGGGAACACTGAAGCTTTCTTT	CASSRFLGQGNTEAFF
TRBV28	TRBJ2-1	once	.	TGTGCCAGCAGTTGGAGAAACGAGCAGTTCTTC	CASSWRNEQFF
TRBV5-8	TRBJ2-1	.	.	TGTGCCAGCAGCTTGGTAGCCAGAGAGTTCTTC	CASSLVAREFF
TRBV29-1	TRBJ1-2	.	.	TGCAGCGTTGACGGGTATGGCTACACCTTC	CSVDGYGYTF
TRBV7-9	TRBJ2-2	.	.	TGTGCCAGCAGCTTTCTGAACACCGGGGAGCTGTTTTTT	CASSFLNTGELFF
TRBV21-1	TRBJ2-7	.	.	TGTGCCAGCAGCAAAGCGCGATTGGGAAACAGCTACGAGCAGTACTTC	CASSKARLGNSYEQYF
TRBV6-1	TRBJ2-1	.	TRBD2	TGTGCCAGCAGTGAATTTCGGGGGGAGACGGATGAGCAGTTCTTC	CASSEFRGETDEQFF
TRBV10-1	TRBJ2-7	.	.	TGCGCCAGCGTCAACGGGAAGCCGTACGAGCAGTACTTC	CASVNGKPYEQYF
TRBV7-2	TRBJ2-7	.	TRBD1	TGTGCCAGCAGCCCCGCCGCGGGACAGGGTCTCTACGAGCAGTACTTC	CASSPAAGQGLYEQYF
TRBV4-1	TRBJ2-1	.	TRBD2	TGCGCCAGCAGCCAAGGCTGGAGCGGGAGGGCCTCGAATGAGCAGTTCTTC	CASSQGWSGRASNEQFF
TRBV25-1	TRBJ2-2	.	TRBD2	TGTGCCAGCAGTGACTCCGGGCGGGAGGGCCATGGCGGGGAGCTGTTTTTT	CASSDSGREGHGGELFF
TRBV4-1	TRBJ1-5	.	.	TGCGCCAGCAGCCAAGTCGGGAATCAGCCCCAGCATTTT	CASSQVGNQPQHF
TRBV4-2	TRBJ2-1	.	.	TGTGCCAGCGCCTCCGGGGCCGGGGTGAGCTCCTACAATGAGCAGTTCTTC	CASASGAGVSSYNEQFF
TRBV11-2	TRBJ1-1	once	.	TGTGCCAGCAGCTCCGGCAGGGGGAACACTGAAGCTTTCTTT	CASSSGRGNTEAFF
TRBV10-1	TRBJ1-1	few	.	TGCGCCAGCTGGGTGGAAGGGGGGAACACTGAAGCTTTCTTT	CASWVEGGNTEAFF
TRBV7-2	TRBJ2-4	.	TRBD2	TGTGCCAGCAGCACCCTGGGACTAGCGGGAGTAGGGATTCAGTACTTC	CASSTLGLAGVGIQYF
TRBV30	TRBJ1-5	.	.	TGTGCCTGGGCAGACACAGGGATTAGGAATCAGCCCCAGCATTTT	CAWADTGIRNQPQHF
TRBV5-1	TRBJ2-5	.	TRBD2	TGCGCCAGCAGCAGGACTAGCGGAGAAGAGACCCAGTACTTC	CASSRTSGEETQYF
TRBV29-1	TRBJ2-2	.	.	TGCAGCGGTCAGAACACCGGGGAGCTGTTTTTT	CSGQNTGELFF
TRBV4-1	TRBJ2-1	once	TRBD1	TGCGCCAGCAGCCACCTAGACAGGGGCCACTCCTACAATGAGCAGTTCTTC	CASSHLDRGHSYNEQFF
TRBV7-2	TRBJ2-5	.	TRBD2	TGTGCCAGCAGCTTCACTAGCGGAGGGGGAGAGACCCAGTACTTC	CASSFTSGGGETQYF
TRBV6-6	TRBJ1-1	.	.	TGTGCCAGCAGTTACAAAAACACTGAAGCTTTCTTT	CASSYKNTEAFF
TRBV19	TRBJ1-4	.	.	TGTGCCAGTTCCTCTCGGGGTTTAAGAAAACTGTTTTTT	CASSSRGLRKLFF
TRBV5-1	TRBJ1-1	.	TRBD1	TGCGCCAGCAGCTTATCCAGACAGGGCGGGAGGCACACTGAAGCTTTCTTT	CASSLSRQGGRHTEAFF
TRBV11-3	TRBJ2-5	.	TRBD2	TGTGCCAGCAGCTCGGGACTAGCGGGAGTGAAGACCCAGTACTTC	CASSSGLAGVKTQYF
TRBV5-4	TRBJ2-1	.	.	TGTGCCAGCAGCCCGCAGCTAGATAATGAGCAGTTCTTC	CASSPQLDNEQFF
TRBV7-9	TRBJ2-7	.	TRBD2	TGTGCCAGCAGCCGGGGGACTAATCCTCCGTCCTCGTACGAGCAGTACTTC	CASSRGTNPPSSYEQYF
TRBV18	TRBJ1-1	.	.	TGTGCCAGCTCACCAAAAAGGGGGACTGAAGCTTTCTTT	CASSPKRGTEAFF
TRBV18	TRBJ1-3	.	.	TGTGCCAGCTCACCACGTCGCCCGTCAGGGGATGGAAACACCATATATTTT	CASSPRRPSGDGNTIYF
TRBV2	TRBJ2-3	once	.	TGTGCCAGCAGTGAAGCCCCGACATACACCTCTTCGCAGTATTTT	CASSEAPTYTSSQYF
TRBV10-3	TRBJ2-3	once	.	TGTGCCATCAGAGATCCTTCGATAGGCGGAGATACGCAGTATTTT	CAIRDPSIGGDTQYF
TRBV11-2	TRBJ2-7	.	TRBD2	TGTGCCAGCAGCTTACTGACTAGCGGGAAGGTACCACAATACGAGCAGTACTTC	CASSLLTSGKVPQYEQYF
TRBV11-1	TRBJ2-4	.	TRBD2	TGTGCCAGCAGCTCAACTAGCGGGGGGATAGCCAAAAACATTCAGTACTTC	CASSSTSGGIAKNIQYF
TRBV11-2	TRBJ1-2	.	TRBD1	TGTGCCAGCAGCTTTGGACAGGGCGGCTACACCTTC	CASSFGQGGYTF
TRBV5-4	TRBJ1-1	.	.	TGTGCCAGCAGCTCCCCCTCGAACACTGAAGCTTTCTTT	CASSSPSNTEAFF
TRBV19	TRBJ2-5	.	TRBD1	TGTGCCAGTAGCGGGACAGCCCCACGGGAGACCCAGTACTTC	CASSGTAPRETQYF
TRBV7-9	TRBJ1-3	.	.	TGTGCCAGCAGCTTAGTAACTGTCTCTGGAAACACCATATATTTT	CASSLVTVSGNTIYF
TRBV11-2	TRBJ1-3	.	.	TGTGCCAGCAGCTTAGTCACGGGAGTCTCTGGAAACACCATATATTTT	CASSLVTGVSGNTIYF
TRBV4-3	TRBJ1-5	.	.	TGCGCCAGCAGCCCAGGTAGGGGGAGATATAGCAATCAGCCCCAGCATTTT	CASSPGRGRYSNQPQHF
TRBV18	TRBJ2-1	.	.	TGTGCCAGCTCACCGGTGAGGTATGAGCAGTTCTTC	CASSPVRYEQFF